This T cell receptor (beta chain) stems from a study of post-analysis software for immune sequencing data. The wider study: There were relapsing-remitting, secondary progressive and progressive-relapsing multiple sclerosis among the disease courses included. Points from the study as a whole: Controls showed lower frequencies than patients for four to six TRBV segments, and TRBV5-6, TRBV5-1 and TRBV20-1 were among these.

About this clonotype itself: As yet, its antigen is unknown.

Unique molecular identifiers had been added to the TCR beta cDNA libraries. TCRdb analysed the PCR reads with MiXCR anew, one entry per CDR3 protein. Here the sample spans about 160,000 distinct CDR3 sequences, around 36% being singletons. Germline trimming cut 0 bases from V and 2 bases from J; bases unmatched to any gene: 6. Germline CDR1 is MNHEY and CDR2 is SVGAGI. The CDR3 consists of 16 residues. The sequence was obtained from a girl aged 10 to 17 with multiple sclerosis. The sequenced sample was blood, obtained after autologous hematopoietic stem cell transplantation. V and J are TRBV6-5 and TRBJ2-7; 8 bases agree with TRBD1. The CDR3 nucleotides read TGTGCCAGCAGTTACTCCGGACAGGGAGGCGCCTACGAGCAGTACTTC. It encodes CASSYSGQGGAYEQYF.